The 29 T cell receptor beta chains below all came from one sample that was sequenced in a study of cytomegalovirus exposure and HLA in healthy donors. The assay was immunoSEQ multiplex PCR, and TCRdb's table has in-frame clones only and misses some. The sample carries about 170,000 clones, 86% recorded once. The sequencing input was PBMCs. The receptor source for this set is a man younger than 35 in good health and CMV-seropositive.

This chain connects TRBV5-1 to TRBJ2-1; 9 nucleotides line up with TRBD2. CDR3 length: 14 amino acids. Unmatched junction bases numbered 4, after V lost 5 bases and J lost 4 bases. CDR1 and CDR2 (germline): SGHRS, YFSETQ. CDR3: CASRRTSDYNEQFF. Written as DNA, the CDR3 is TGCGCCAGCAGGCGGACTAGCGATTACAATGAGCAGTTCTTC.

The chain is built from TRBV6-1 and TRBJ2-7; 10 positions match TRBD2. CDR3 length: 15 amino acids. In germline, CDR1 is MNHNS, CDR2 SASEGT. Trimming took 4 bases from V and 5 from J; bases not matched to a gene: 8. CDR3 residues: CASSGPGLASDEQYF. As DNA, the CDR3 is TGTGCCAGCAGTGGGCCGGGACTAGCGTCCGACGAGCAGTACTTC.

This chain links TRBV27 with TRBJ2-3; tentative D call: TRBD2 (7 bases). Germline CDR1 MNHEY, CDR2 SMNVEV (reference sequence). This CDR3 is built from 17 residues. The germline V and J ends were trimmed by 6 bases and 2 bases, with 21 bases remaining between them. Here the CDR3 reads CASSPRTGGVITDTQYF. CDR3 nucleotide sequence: TGTGCCAGCAGCCCTAGAACGGGGGGCGTGATCACAGATACGCAGTATTTT.

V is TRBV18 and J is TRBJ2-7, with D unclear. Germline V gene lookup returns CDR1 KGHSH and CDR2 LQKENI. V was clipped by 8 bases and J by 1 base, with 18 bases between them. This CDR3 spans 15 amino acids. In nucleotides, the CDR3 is TGTGCCAGCCGCCCCCTGTCGGGTTTTTCCTACGAGCAGTACTTC. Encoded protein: CASRPLSGFSYEQYF.

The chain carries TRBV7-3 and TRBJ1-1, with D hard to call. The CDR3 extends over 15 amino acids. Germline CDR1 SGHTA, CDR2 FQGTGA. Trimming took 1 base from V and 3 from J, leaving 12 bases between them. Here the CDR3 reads CASSLIGWSDTEAFF. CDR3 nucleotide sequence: TGTGCCAGCAGCTTAATCGGGTGGTCGGACACTGAAGCTTTCTTT.

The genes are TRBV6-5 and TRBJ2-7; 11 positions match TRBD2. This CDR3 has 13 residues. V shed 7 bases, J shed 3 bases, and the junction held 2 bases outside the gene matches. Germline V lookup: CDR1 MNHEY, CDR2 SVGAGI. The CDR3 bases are TGTGCCAGCATCGGACTAGCGGGCTACGAGCAGTACTTC. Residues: CASIGLAGYEQYF.

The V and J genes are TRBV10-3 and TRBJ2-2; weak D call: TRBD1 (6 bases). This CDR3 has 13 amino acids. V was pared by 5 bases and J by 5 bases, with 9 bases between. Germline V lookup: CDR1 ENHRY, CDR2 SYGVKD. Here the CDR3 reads CAISSTGTGELFF. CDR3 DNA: TGTGCCATCAGTTCAACAGGGACCGGGGAGCTGTTTTTT.

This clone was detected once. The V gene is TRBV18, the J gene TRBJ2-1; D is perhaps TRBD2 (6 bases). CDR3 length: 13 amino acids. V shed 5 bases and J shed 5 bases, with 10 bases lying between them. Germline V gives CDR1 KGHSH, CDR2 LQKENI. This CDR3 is CASSGGTNNEQFF. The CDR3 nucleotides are TGTGCCAGCTCAGGAGGGACCAACAATGAGCAGTTCTTC.

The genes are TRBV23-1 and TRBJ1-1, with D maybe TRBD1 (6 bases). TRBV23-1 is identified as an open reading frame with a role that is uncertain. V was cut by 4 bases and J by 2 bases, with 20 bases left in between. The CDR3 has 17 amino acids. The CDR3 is CASSRRKTRGSNTEAFF. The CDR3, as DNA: TGCGCCAGCAGTCGTAGGAAAACCAGGGGAAGTAACACTGAAGCTTTCTTT.

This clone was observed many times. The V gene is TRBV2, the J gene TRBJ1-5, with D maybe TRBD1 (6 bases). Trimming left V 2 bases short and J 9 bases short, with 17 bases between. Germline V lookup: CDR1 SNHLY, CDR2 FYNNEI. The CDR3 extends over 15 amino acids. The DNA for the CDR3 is TGTGCCAGCAGTGAAAAGCCGACAGGCATACGGCCCCAGCATTTT. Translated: CASSEKPTGIRPQHF. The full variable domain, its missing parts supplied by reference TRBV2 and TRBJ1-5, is EPEVTQTPSHQVTQMGQEVILRCVPISNHLYFYWYRQILGQKVEFLVSFYNNEISEKSEIFDDQFSVERPDGSNFTLKIRSTKLEDSAMYFCASSEKPTGIRPQHFGDGTRLSIL.

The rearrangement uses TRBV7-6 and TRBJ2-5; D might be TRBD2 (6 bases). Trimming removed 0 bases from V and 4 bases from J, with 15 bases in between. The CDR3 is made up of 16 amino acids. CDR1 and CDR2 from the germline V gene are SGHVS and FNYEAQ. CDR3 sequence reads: CASSLAFSTSRETQYF. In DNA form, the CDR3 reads TGTGCCAGCAGCTTAGCGTTTAGTACTAGCAGAGAGACCCAGTACTTC.

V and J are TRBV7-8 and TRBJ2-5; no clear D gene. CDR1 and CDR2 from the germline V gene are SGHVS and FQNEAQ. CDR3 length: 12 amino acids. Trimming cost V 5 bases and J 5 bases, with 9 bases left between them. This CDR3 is CASSRGIETQYF. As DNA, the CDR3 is TGTGCCAGCAGCCGAGGTATCGAGACCCAGTACTTC.

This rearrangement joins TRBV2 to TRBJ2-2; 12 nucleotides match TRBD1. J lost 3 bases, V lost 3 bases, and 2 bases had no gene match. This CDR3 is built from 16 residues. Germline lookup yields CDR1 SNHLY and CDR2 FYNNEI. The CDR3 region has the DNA TGTGCCAGCAGTGAGGGACAGGGGGCCTACACCGGGGAGCTGTTTTTT. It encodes CASSEGQGAYTGELFF.

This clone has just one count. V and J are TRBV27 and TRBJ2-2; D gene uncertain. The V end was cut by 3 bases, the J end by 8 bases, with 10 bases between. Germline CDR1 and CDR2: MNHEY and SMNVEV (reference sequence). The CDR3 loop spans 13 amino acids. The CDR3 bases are TGTGCCAGCAGTTTCCCCAAGAGGGGGGAGCTGTTTTTT. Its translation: CASSFPKRGELFF.

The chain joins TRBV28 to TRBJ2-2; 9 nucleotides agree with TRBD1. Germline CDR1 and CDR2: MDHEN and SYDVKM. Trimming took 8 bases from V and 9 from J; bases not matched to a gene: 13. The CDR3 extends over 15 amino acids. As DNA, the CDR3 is TGTGCCAGCGGCTTGACAGGGGGAGGTTGGCGGGAGCTGTTTTTT. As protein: CASGLTGGGWRELFF.

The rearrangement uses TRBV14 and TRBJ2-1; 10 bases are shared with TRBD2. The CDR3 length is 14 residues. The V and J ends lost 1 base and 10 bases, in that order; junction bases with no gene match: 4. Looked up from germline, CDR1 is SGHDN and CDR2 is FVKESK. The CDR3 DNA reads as TGTGCCAGCAGCCAAGTTAGTAGCGGGAGGGAGCAGTTCTTC. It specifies CASSQVSSGREQFF.

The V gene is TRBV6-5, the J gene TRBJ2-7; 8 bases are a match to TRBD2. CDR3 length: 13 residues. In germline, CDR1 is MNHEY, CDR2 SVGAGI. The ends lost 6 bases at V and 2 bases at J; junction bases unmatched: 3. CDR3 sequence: CASRDGRAYEQYF. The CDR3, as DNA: TGTGCCAGCAGGGACGGGAGGGCCTACGAGCAGTACTTC.

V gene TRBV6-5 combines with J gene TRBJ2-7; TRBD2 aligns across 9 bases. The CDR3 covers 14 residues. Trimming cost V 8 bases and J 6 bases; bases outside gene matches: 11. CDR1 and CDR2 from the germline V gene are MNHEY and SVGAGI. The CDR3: CASGLAGAPLEQYF. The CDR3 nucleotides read TGTGCCAGCGGATTAGCGGGAGCTCCCCTCGAGCAGTACTTC.

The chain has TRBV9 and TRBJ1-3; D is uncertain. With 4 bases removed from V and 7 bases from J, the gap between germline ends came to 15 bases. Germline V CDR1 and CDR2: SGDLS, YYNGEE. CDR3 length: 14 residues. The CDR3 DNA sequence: TGTGCCAGCAGCCCAGATTCCGGGAGCAACACCATATATTTT. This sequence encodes CASSPDSGSNTIYF.

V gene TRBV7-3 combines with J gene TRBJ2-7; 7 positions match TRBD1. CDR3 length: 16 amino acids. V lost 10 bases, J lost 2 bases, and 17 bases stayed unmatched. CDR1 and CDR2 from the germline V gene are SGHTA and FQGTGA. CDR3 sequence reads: CATRRTKQGSPYEQYF. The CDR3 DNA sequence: TGTGCCACACGTCGAACCAAACAGGGGTCACCCTACGAGCAGTACTTC.

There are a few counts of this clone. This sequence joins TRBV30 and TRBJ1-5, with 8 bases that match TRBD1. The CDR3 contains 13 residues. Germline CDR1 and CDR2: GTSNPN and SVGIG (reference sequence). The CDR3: CAGSRGRNQPQHF. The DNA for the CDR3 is TGTGCAGGGTCCAGGGGGCGTAATCAGCCCCAGCATTTT.

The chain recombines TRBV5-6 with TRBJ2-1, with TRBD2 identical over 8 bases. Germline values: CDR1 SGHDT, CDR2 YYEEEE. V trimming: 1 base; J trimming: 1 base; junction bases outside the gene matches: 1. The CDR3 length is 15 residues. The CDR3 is CASSLSGGSYNEQFF. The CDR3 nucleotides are TGTGCCAGCAGCTTGAGCGGGGGTTCCTACAATGAGCAGTTCTTC. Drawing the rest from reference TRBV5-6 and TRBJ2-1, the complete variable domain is DAGVTQSPTHLIKTRGQQVTLRCSPKSGHDTVSWYQQALGQGPQFIFQYYEEEERQRGNFPDRFSGHQFPNYSSELNVNALLLGDSALYLCASSLSGGSYNEQFFGPGTRLTVL.

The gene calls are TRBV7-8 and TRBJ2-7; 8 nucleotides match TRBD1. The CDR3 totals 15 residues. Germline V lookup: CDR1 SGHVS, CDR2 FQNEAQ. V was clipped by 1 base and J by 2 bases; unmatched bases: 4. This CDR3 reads CASSLVRGLTYEQYF. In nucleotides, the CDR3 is TGTGCCAGCAGCTTAGTCAGGGGGCTTACCTACGAGCAGTACTTC. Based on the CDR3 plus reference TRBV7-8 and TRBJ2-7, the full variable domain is GAGVSQSPRYKVAKRGQDVALRCDPISGHVSLFWYQQALGQGPEFLTYFQNEAQLDKSGLPSDRFFAERPEGSVSTLKIQRTQQEDSAVYLCASSLVRGLTYEQYFGPGTRLTVT.

The CDR3 DNA reads as TGCGCCAGCAGCTTGGTGGACAGGGAAATTATGAACACTGAAGCTTTCTTT. It codes for CASSLVDREIMNTEAFF. The rearrangement uses TRBV5-1 and TRBJ1-1, with 8 bases identical to TRBD1. Germline trimming cut 0 bases from V and 0 bases from J; bases unmatched to any gene: 7. Germline V CDR1 and CDR2: SGHRS, YFSETQ. The CDR3 has 17 amino acids.

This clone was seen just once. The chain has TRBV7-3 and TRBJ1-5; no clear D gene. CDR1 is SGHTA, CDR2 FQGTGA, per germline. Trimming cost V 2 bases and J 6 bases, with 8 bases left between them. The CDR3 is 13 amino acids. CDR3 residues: CASSLDISQPQHF. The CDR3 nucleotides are TGTGCCAGCAGCTTAGACATAAGTCAGCCCCAGCATTTT.

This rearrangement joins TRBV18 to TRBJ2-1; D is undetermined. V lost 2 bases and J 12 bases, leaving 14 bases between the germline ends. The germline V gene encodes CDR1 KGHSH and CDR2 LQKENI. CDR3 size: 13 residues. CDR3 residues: CASSPVFTSVQFF. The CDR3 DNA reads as TGTGCCAGCTCACCAGTCTTTACGTCGGTGCAGTTCTTC.

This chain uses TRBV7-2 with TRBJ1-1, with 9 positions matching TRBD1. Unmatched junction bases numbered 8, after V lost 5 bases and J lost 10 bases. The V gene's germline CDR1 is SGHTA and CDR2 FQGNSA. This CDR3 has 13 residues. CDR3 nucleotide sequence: TGTGCCAGCAGCCTGAGGGGACAGGGAGCAGCTTTCTTT. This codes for CASSLRGQGAAFF.

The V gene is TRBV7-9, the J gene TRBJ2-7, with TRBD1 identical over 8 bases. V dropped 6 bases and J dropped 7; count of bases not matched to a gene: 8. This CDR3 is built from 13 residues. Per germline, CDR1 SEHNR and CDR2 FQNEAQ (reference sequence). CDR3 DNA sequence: TGTGCCAGCAGTCGGGACAGGAGTATGGAGCAGTACTTC. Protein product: CASSRDRSMEQYF.

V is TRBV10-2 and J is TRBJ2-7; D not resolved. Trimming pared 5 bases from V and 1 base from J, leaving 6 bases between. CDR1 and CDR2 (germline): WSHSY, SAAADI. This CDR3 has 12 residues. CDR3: CASSPGSYEQYF. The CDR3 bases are TGCGCCAGCAGTCCCGGGTCCTACGAGCAGTACTTC.